This passage covers 29 T cell receptor beta chains from one sample sequenced in a study of cytomegalovirus exposure and HLA in healthy donors. Vbeta (60) and Jbeta (13) primers were used in the PCR. Only in-frame clones appear in the TCRdb table, and some are missing; sequencing was by immunoSEQ multiplex PCR. The sample has about 140,000 clones; around 80% are singletons. Sequenced sample: PBMCs. Every receptor here comes from a man aged 18 to 30 in good health and CMV-seropositive.

The V gene is TRBV28, the J gene TRBJ1-6; 9 bases match TRBD1. Per the germline V gene, CDR1 is MDHEN and CDR2 is SYDVKM. Trimming cost V 2 bases and J 0 bases; bases outside gene matches: 5. This CDR3 comprises 18 residues. Written as DNA, the CDR3 is TGTGCCAGCAGTTTAGGGACAGGGACCAGCTCCTATAATTCACCCCTCCACTTT. This sequence encodes CASSLGTGTSSYNSPLHF.

The V call is TRBV27, the J call TRBJ2-7; tentatively, D is TRBD1 (6 bases). The CDR3 runs 13 residues. CDR1 and CDR2 from the germline V gene are MNHEY and SMNVEV (reference sequence). Trimming pared 5 bases from V and 2 bases from J, leaving 10 bases between. CDR3 sequence: CASSQGHTYEQYF. Written as DNA, the CDR3 is TGTGCCAGCAGTCAGGGACATACCTACGAGCAGTACTTC.

The chain combines TRBV19 with TRBJ1-1, with D possibly matching TRBD1 (6 bases). The germline V gene has CDR1 LNHDA and CDR2 SQIVND (reference sequence). This CDR3 has 13 amino acids. Trimming left V 0 bases short and J 8 bases short, with 10 bases between. The CDR3 DNA reads TGTGCCAGTAGTATAGAGGCAGGGGAGGAAGCTTTCTTT. Translated, it gives CASSIEAGEEAFF.

The chain joins TRBV15 to TRBJ2-7; possible D gene TRBD1, 6 bases. Germline lookup yields CDR1 LNHNV and CDR2 YYDKDF (reference sequence). V lost 5 bases and J lost 4, with 18 bases in between. This CDR3 region has 15 residues. The CDR3 nucleotides are TGTGCCACCAGCGGCGAGGACAGCACCCTATACGAGCAGTACTTC. Protein sequence: CATSGEDSTLYEQYF.

The rearrangement links TRBV7-9 to TRBJ2-1, with TRBD2 matching 12 bases. Germline V lookup: CDR1 SEHNR, CDR2 FQNEAQ (reference sequence). J gave up 7 bases and V 6 bases, and 13 bases lay outside the gene matches. The CDR3 covers 17 residues. The CDR3 here is CASRPTSTSGRSNEQFF. The CDR3 bases are TGTGCCAGCAGGCCCACCTCAACTAGCGGGAGGTCAAATGAGCAGTTCTTC.

Concerning this clone: Other DNA sequences of this sample code for an identical CDR3. The chain is built from TRBV4-1 and TRBJ2-7; TRBD1 agrees at 8 bases. The V and J ends lost 2 bases and 3 bases, in that order; junction bases with no gene match: 0. Germline CDR1 and CDR2: MGHRA and YSYEKL. This CDR3 contains 13 residues. CDR3 DNA: TGCGCCAGCAGCCAAACAGGGGGCTACGAGCAGTACTTC. Translation: CASSQTGGYEQYF.

The chain links TRBV4-1 to TRBJ2-5; 9 nucleotides line up with TRBD1. Germline CDR1 is MGHRA and CDR2 is YSYEKL. The junction had 3 bases not matched to a gene; V was cut back by 5 bases and J by 5 bases. The CDR3 extends over 13 amino acids. The CDR3 sequence is CASSGTGGETQYF. The DNA for the CDR3 is TGCGCCAGCAGCGGAACAGGGGGCGAGACCCAGTACTTC.

The chain has TRBV5-1 and TRBJ2-1; D not resolved. V shed 4 bases and J shed 1 base, with 12 bases lying between them. Germline V gene data show CDR1 as SGHRS and CDR2 as YFSETQ. This CDR3 is 15 amino acids long. The CDR3 here is CASSPYGPSYNEQFF. The DNA for the CDR3 is TGCGCCAGCAGCCCCTACGGTCCTTCCTACAATGAGCAGTTCTTC.

As regards this clone: The junction departs from germline at one end; a sequencing error may be responsible. This chain joins TRBV28 and TRBJ2-1; 7 nucleotides align to TRBD1. CDR1 is MDHEN, CDR2 SYDVKM, per germline. The CDR3 contains 11 residues. The CDR3: CASSVTGAVLF. CDR3 nucleotide sequence: TGTGCCAGCAGTGTTACAGGGGCGGTCCTCTTC.

The chain recombines TRBV28 with TRBJ1-2; unclear D gene. Germline loops: CDR1 MDHEN, CDR2 SYDVKM. This CDR3 spans 15 amino acids. V lost 6 bases and J lost 7, with 21 bases in between. In DNA form, the CDR3 reads TGTGCCAGCAGCGTTGGCTACAGACCGGGATTTGGCTACACCTTC. Translation: CASSVGYRPGFGYTF.

V gene TRBV5-1 combines with J gene TRBJ2-7; D may be TRBD1 (7 bases). Trimming removed 5 bases from V and 5 bases from J, with 11 bases in between. From germline, CDR1 is SGHRS and CDR2 YFSETQ. The CDR3 extends over 12 amino acids. The CDR3: CASREGQNEQYF. DNA for the CDR3: TGCGCCAGCAGGGAGGGACAGAACGAGCAGTACTTC.

The gene calls are TRBV7-9 and TRBJ1-2; the D is unclear. This CDR3 spans 17 amino acids. Germline CDR1 SEHNR, CDR2 FQNEAQ (reference sequence). V lost 5 bases to trimming and J lost 0 bases, with 19 bases between them. The CDR3 spells CASSPRGERESNYGYTF. The DNA of the CDR3 is TGTGCCAGCAGCCCACGGGGAGAAAGGGAGTCTAACTATGGCTACACCTTC.

CDR3 protein: CASSPGHPAYGYTF. The CDR3 DNA reads as TGTGCCAGCAGCCCCGGACACCCCGCATATGGCTACACCTTC. This rearrangement joins TRBV5-8 to TRBJ1-2, with a tentative D call TRBD1 (5 bases). V was shortened by 4 bases and J by 5 bases, with 15 bases between the two germline ends. The CDR3 totals 14 residues. Germline V gives CDR1 SGHTS, CDR2 YDEGEE.

The rearrangement joins TRBV7-6 to TRBJ2-7; 7 bases match TRBD1. Germline loops: CDR1 SGHVS, CDR2 FNYEAQ. There are 15 residues in the CDR3. V shed 1 base, J shed 3 bases, and the junction held 6 bases outside the gene matches. Written as DNA, the CDR3 is TGTGCCAGCAGCTTAGAGGGACAGAGGTTCTACGAGCAGTACTTC. Translating it yields CASSLEGQRFYEQYF.

The rearrangement uses TRBV7-9 and TRBJ1-6, with D uncertain. This CDR3 region has 14 residues. Trimming removed 1 base from V and 10 bases from J, with 11 bases in between. The germline V gene has CDR1 SEHNR and CDR2 FQNEAQ (reference sequence). The CDR3 loop reads CASSLVGIRSPLHF. The CDR3, as DNA: TGTGCCAGCAGCTTAGTCGGGATCAGGTCACCCCTCCACTTT.

V and J are TRBV25-1 and TRBJ2-2, with 9 nucleotides matching TRBD1. Germline loops: CDR1 MGHDK, CDR2 SYGVNS. The CDR3 is 14 amino acids. The V gene end was trimmed by 3 bases and the J gene end by 7 bases; junction bases not matched to a gene: 3. Written as DNA, the CDR3 is TGTGCCAGCAGTGATCGACAGGGGGGCGGGGAGCTGTTTTTT. Translated: CASSDRQGGGELFF.

The sample holds one count of this clone. The V call is TRBV28, the J call TRBJ2-7; 9 bases line up with TRBD2. V dropped 3 bases and J dropped 0; count of bases not matched to a gene: 6. Germline loops: CDR1 MDHEN, CDR2 SYDVKM. CDR3 size: 16 residues. CDR3 amino acids: CASSLALAGASYEQYF. CDR3 bases: TGTGCCAGCAGTTTGGCCTTAGCGGGAGCCTCCTACGAGCAGTACTTC.

The chain recombines TRBV28 with TRBJ1-5, with TRBD1 matching over 7 bases. The trim removed 6 bases at V and 6 bases at J, leaving 5 bases unmatched. The CDR3 sequence is 13 residues long. Germline CDR1 and CDR2: MDHEN and SYDVKM. CDR3 sequence reads: CASSVTGVQPQHF. In DNA, the CDR3 is TGTGCCAGCAGCGTCACAGGGGTTCAGCCCCAGCATTTT.

This clone was observed a handful of times. This chain uses TRBV6-1 with TRBJ1-1; the D gene is possibly TRBD1 (5 bases). CDR3 length: 12 residues. Germline V gene lookup returns CDR1 MNHNS and CDR2 SASEGT. Trimming took 10 bases from V and 4 from J, leaving 13 bases between them. CDR3 region: CATYRTTTEAFF. The DNA for the CDR3 is TGTGCCACGTACAGGACTACCACTGAAGCTTTCTTT.

The rearrangement uses TRBV7-9 and TRBJ2-5, with 11 bases fitting TRBD2. V lost 4 bases and J lost 1; bases outside the gene matches: 5. CDR1 is SEHNR and CDR2 is FQNEAQ in the germline V gene (reference sequence). The CDR3 runs to 16 residues. The CDR3 protein is CASSSNSGRAQETQYF. For the CDR3, the DNA is TGTGCCAGCAGCTCGAATAGCGGGAGGGCCCAAGAGACCCAGTACTTC.

The CDR3 DNA reads TGTGCCAGCAGTTCAGCGGACAGGGGCGAGCAGTACTTC. Translation: CASSSADRGEQYF. The V gene is TRBV28, the J gene TRBJ2-7, with 9 nucleotides matching TRBD1. J lost 6 bases, V lost 4 bases, and 4 bases had no gene match. The length of the CDR3 is 13 residues. Germline CDR1 reads MDHEN; CDR2 reads SYDVKM.

This sequence joins TRBV11-2 and TRBJ1-5; D gene ambiguous. Trimming left V 0 bases short and J 2 bases short, with 8 bases between. CDR3 size: 15 residues. CDR1 SGHAT and CDR2 FQNNGV come from the germline V gene. The CDR3 sequence: CASSLEGGRNQPQHF. CDR3 in DNA: TGTGCCAGCAGCTTAGAGGGTGGGCGCAATCAGCCCCAGCATTTT.

The chain employs TRBV6-5 and TRBJ1-6; a possible D gene is TRBD1 (5 bases). This CDR3 has 15 residues. Germline-derived CDR1 and CDR2 are MNHEY and SVGAGI. The V gene lost 9 bases and the J gene lost 1 base, with 13 bases spanning the gap. The CDR3 spells CASRGWLSYNSPLHF. DNA for the CDR3: TGTGCCAGTCGGGGGTGGTTATCCTATAATTCACCCCTCCACTTT.

The V gene is TRBV7-3, the J gene TRBJ1-2; the match to TRBD1 covers 8 bases. This CDR3 contains 16 residues. V lost 2 bases to trimming and J lost 1 base; unmatched junction nucleotides: 6. Germline-derived CDR1 and CDR2 are SGHTA and FQGTGA. The CDR3 loop reads CASSLAGGPFNYGYTF. CDR3 DNA sequence: TGTGCCAGCAGCTTAGCAGGGGGCCCCTTTAACTATGGCTACACCTTC. The complete variable domain, with remaining parts taken from reference TRBV7-3 and TRBJ1-2, reads GAGVSQTPSNKVTEKGKYVELRCDPISGHTALYWYRQSLGQGPEFLIYFQGTGAADDSGLPNDRFFAVRPEGSVSTLKIQRTERGDSAVYLCASSLAGGPFNYGYTFGSGTRLTVV.

This clone was seen more than once but under ten times. This chain uses TRBV6-5 with TRBJ2-7; D possibly corresponds to TRBD1 (6 bases). The germline gives CDR1 MNHEY, CDR2 SVGAGI. The CDR3 extends over 14 amino acids. V gave up 2 bases and J gave up 10 bases, with 18 bases separating them. The CDR3 region has the DNA TGTGCCAGCAGTTACCTCGCACAGGGACCTCCTCAGTACTTC. Translating it yields CASSYLAQGPPQYF.

The rearrangement links TRBV6-6 to TRBJ2-5; possible D gene TRBD1, 5 bases. The J call may be wrong; the DNA end is better matched by TRBJ2-7. The CDR3 consists of 16 residues. Germline loops: CDR1 MNHNY, CDR2 SVGAGI (reference sequence). In DNA form, the CDR3 reads TGTGCCAGCAGTTACTCGCAACGGACAAAAATCTACGAGCAGTACTTC. It is translated as CASSYSQRTKIYEQYF.

The genes are TRBV27 and TRBJ1-4; 8 bases align to TRBD1. The CDR3 is 14 amino acids. Germline loops: CDR1 MNHEY, CDR2 SMNVEV (reference sequence). The trim removed 2 bases at V and 5 bases at J, leaving 1 base unmatched. CDR3 in amino acids: CASSLAGGNEKLFF. CDR3 bases: TGTGCCAGCAGTTTAGCAGGGGGCAATGAAAAACTGTTTTTT.

The chain recombines TRBV28 with TRBJ2-7; D is possibly TRBD1 (6 bases). The V gene's germline CDR1 is MDHEN and CDR2 SYDVKM. This CDR3 contains 14 residues. The germline V and J ends were trimmed by 3 bases and 3 bases, with 12 bases remaining between them. The CDR3 loop reads CASSFSGVGYEQYF. DNA of the CDR3: TGTGCCAGCAGTTTTTCAGGGGTCGGCTACGAGCAGTACTTC.

The gene calls are TRBV4-1 and TRBJ2-7; D is uncertain. The CDR3 is 13 residues long. The germline gives CDR1 MGHRA, CDR2 YSYEKL. Trimming took 0 bases from V and 6 from J, leaving 9 bases between them. CDR3 DNA sequence: TGCGCCAGCAGCCAAGAACCCTCGGGCGAGCAGTACTTC. Encoded protein: CASSQEPSGEQYF.